The clone carrying this TCR beta chain was counted a few times. Its specificity is unknown. Synthesis of TCR cDNA relied on 5'RACE template switching, which attached a universal primer site and UMIs. One entry per CDR3 protein results from TCRdb running MiXCR on the 5' RACE reads. The top ten hold around 3% of the sample, which has about 340,000 distinct CDR3 sequences, around 12% seen once. The record originates from a study of T cells after yellow fever vaccination. Notes on the study in general: Secondary responses were weaker yet peaked faster, day 5 versus 15.

The sample was CD4+ T cells sorted from PBMCs, taken 15 days after the yellow fever booster vaccination. The clonotype comes from a man aged 18 to 30 who received the YFV17D yellow fever vaccine.

This CDR3 is CASTFWGGNKRTDTQYF. CDR3 bases: TGTGCCAGCACCTTCTGGGGGGGGAATAAGCGCACAGATACGCAGTATTTT. The J gene is TRBJ2-3, the V gene TRBV28; 7 bases match TRBD2. The CDR3 runs to 17 residues. Germline CDR1 MDHEN, CDR2 SYDVKM. Trimming removed 7 bases from V and 1 base from J; junction bases left unmatched: 14.